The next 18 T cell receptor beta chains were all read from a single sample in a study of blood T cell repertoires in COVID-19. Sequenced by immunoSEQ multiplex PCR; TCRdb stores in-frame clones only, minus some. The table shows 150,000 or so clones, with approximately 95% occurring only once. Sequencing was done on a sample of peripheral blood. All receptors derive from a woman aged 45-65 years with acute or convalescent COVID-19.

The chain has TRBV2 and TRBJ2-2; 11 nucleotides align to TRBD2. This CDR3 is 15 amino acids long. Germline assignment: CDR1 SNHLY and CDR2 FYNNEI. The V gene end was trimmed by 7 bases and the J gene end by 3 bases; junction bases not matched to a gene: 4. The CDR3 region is CASKLAGVYTGELFF. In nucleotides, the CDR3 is TGTGCCAGCAAACTAGCGGGAGTGTACACCGGGGAGCTGTTTTTT. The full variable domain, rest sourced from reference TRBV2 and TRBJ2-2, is EPEVTQTPSHQVTQMGQEVILRCVPISNHLYFYWYRQILGQKVEFLVSFYNNEISEKSEIFDDQFSVERPDGSNFTLKIRSTKLEDSAMYFCASKLAGVYTGELFFGEGSRLTVL.

DNA of the CDR3: TGTGCCAGCAGTGCCCTTTGGACAGGGCGGACCTACGAGCAGTACTTC. Protein sequence: CASSALWTGRTYEQYF. The rearrangement joins TRBV2 to TRBJ2-7; the match to TRBD1 covers 8 bases. After removal of 4 bases from V and 2 bases from J, the junction contained 10 bases not matched to a gene. CDR1 and CDR2 (germline): SNHLY, FYNNEI. The CDR3 has 16 amino acids.

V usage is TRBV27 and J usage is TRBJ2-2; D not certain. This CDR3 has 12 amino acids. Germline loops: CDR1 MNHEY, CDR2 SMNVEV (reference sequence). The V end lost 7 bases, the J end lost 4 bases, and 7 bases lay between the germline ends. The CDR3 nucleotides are TGTGCCAGCAAGCTGGTCACCGGGGAGCTGTTTTTT. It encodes CASKLVTGELFF.

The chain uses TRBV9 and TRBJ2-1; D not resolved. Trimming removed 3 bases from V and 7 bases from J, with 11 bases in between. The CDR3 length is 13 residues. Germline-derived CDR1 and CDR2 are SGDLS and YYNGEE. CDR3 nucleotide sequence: TGTGCCAGCAGCGCGGAAAGAGGAAATGAGCAGTTCTTC. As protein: CASSAERGNEQFF. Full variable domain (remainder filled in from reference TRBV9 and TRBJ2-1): DSGVTQTPKHLITATGQRVTLRCSPRSGDLSVYWYQQSLDQGLQFLIQYYNGEERAKGNILERFSAQQFPDLHSELNLSSLELGDSALYFCASSAERGNEQFFGPGTRLTVL.

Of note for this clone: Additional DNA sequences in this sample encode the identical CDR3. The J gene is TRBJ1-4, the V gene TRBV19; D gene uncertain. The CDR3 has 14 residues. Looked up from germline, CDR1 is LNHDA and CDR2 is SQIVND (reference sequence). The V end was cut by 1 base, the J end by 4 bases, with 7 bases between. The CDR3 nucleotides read TGTGCCAGTAGTATAGGAGGGTTTAATGAAAAACTGTTTTTT. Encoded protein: CASSIGGFNEKLFF.

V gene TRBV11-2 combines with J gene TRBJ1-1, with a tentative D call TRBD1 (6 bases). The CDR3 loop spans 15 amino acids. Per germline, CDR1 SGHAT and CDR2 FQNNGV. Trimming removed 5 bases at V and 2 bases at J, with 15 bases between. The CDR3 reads CASSGWQGFNTEAFF. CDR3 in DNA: TGTGCCAGCAGCGGGTGGCAGGGGTTTAACACTGAAGCTTTCTTT.

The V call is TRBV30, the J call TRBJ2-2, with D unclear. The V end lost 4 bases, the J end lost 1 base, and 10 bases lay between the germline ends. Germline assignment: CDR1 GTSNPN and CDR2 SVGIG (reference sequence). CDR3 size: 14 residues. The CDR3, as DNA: TGTGCCTGGAAACTACTCGTGAACACCGGGGAGCTGTTTTTT. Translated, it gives CAWKLLVNTGELFF.

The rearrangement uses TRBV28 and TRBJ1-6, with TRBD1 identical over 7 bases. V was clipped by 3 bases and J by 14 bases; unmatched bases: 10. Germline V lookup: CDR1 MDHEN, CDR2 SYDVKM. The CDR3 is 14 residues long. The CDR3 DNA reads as TGTGCCAGCAGTTTTATGGAGGGGGCAAAGTCCCTCCACTTT. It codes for CASSFMEGAKSLHF.

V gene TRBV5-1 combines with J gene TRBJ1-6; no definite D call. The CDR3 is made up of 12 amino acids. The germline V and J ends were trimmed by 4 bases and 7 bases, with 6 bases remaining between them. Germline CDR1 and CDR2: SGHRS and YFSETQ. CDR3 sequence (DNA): TGCGCCAGCAGCAGCAGGAATTCACCCCTCCACTTT. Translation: CASSSRNSPLHF. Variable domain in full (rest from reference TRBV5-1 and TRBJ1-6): KAGVTQTPRYLIKTRGQQVTLSCSPISGHRSVSWYQQTPGQGLQFLFEYFSETQRNKGNFPGRFSGRQFSNSRSEMNVSTLELGDSALYLCASSSRNSPLHFGNGTRLTVT.

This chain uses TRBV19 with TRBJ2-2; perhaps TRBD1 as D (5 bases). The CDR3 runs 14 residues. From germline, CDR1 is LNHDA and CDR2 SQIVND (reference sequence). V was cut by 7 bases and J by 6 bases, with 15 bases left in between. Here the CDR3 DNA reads TGTGCCAGTACCCACGGCAGGGCCTCCGGGGAGCTGTTTTTT. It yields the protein CASTHGRASGELFF. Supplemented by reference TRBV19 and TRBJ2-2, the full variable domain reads DGGITQSPKYLFRKEGQNVTLSCEQNLNHDAMYWYRQDPGQGLRLIYYSQIVNDFQKGDIAEGYSVSREKKESFPLTVTSAQKNPTAFYLCASTHGRASGELFFGEGSRLTVL.

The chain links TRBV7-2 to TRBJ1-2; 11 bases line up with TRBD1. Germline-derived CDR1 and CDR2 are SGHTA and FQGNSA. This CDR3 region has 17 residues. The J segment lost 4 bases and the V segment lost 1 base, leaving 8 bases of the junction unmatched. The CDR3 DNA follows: TGTGCCAGCAGCTTAGGGGGACAGGGGGTCCTTAGCTATGGCTACACCTTC. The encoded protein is CASSLGGQGVLSYGYTF.

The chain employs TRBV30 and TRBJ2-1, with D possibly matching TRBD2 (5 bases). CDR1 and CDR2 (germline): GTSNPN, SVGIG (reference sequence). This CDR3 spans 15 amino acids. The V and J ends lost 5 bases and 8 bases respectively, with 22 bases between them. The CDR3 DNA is TGTGCCTGGGCAAATAGCGTACTTCTAAGGGATGAGCAGTTCTTC. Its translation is CAWANSVLLRDEQFF.

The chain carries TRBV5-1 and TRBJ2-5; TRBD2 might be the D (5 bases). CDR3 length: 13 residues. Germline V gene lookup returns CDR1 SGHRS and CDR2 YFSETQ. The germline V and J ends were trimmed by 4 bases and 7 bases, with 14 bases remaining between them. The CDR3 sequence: CASSEDLGRTQYF. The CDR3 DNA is TGCGCCAGCAGCGAGGACTTGGGTAGGACCCAGTACTTC.

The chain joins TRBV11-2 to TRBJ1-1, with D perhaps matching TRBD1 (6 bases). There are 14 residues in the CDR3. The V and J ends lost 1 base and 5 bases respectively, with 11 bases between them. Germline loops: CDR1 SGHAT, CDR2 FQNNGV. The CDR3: CASSLAGVGTEAFF. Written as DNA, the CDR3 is TGTGCCAGCAGCTTAGCAGGGGTGGGTACTGAAGCTTTCTTT.

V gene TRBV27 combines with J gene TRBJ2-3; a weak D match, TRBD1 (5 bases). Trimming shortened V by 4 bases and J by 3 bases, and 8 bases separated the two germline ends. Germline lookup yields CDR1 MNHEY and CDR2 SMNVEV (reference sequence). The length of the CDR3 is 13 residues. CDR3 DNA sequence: TGTGCCAGCAGTTCCCGACAGACAGATACGCAGTATTTT. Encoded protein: CASSSRQTDTQYF.

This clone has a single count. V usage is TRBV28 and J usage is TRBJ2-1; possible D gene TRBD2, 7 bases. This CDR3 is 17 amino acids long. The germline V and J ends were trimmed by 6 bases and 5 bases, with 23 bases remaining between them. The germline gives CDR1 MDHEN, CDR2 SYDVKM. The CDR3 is CASSQPEGGAYNNEQFF. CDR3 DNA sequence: TGTGCCAGCAGCCAACCGGAGGGGGGGGCCTATAACAATGAGCAGTTCTTC.

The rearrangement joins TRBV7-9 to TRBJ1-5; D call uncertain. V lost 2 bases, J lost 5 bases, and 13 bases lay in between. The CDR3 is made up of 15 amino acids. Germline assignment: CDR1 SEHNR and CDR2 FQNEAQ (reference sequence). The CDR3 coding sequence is TGTGCCAGCAGCTTAAGAGCGCCACCTCATCAGCCCCAGCATTTT. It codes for CASSLRAPPHQPQHF.

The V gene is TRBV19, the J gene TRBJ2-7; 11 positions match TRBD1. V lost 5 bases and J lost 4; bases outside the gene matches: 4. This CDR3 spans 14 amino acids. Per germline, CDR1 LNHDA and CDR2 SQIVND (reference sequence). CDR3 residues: CASSQDRGRYEQYF. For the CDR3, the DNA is TGTGCCAGTAGTCAGGACAGGGGGCGATACGAGCAGTACTTC.